This T cell receptor beta chain was documented in a study of shared clonotypes between healthy human individuals. Template for every sorted-subset replicate PCR totaled about 200 ng DNA, approximately 30,000 T cell genomes. Repertoires were generated with immunoSEQ multiplex PCR, while TCRdb's copy carries only in-frame clones and drops some. The table lists roughly 680,000 clones, 55% to 80% of them singletons, with approximately 1.8% in the top ten. The CDR3 sequence is 15 residues long. Germline CDR1 reads MNHEY; CDR2 reads SMNVEV (reference sequence). V was clipped by 5 bases and J by 0 bases, with 13 bases between them. Naive CD45RA+ and memory CD45RA-negative subsets were split from CD4+ cells.

The chain has TRBV27 and TRBJ2-5, with a weak D call TRBD1 (6 bases). This sequence was found in a woman aged 25 to 45 in good health. Sequencing was performed on memory CD4+ T cells sorted from blood. The sample's subset: CD45RA-negative fraction. DNA for the CDR3: TGTGCCAGCAGTAGCCTGGGGGCAGACCAAGAGACCCAGTACTTC. Protein: CASSSLGADQETQYF.